This T cell receptor beta chain was captured by sequencing in a study of CD8+ T cells in alopecia areata listed by TCRdb under 2018. Describing the broader study: The study used high-throughput TCRbeta sequencing to examine T cell clonal expansion in alopecia areata, in both the C3H/HeJ mouse model and human patients. Scalp tissue and sorted CD4+ and CD8+ peripheral blood T cells from patchy and totalis/universalis alopecia areata patients and from healthy controls were covered by human TCRbeta sequencing. Clonality in the scalp was compared among normal scalp (n=4), patchy alopecia areata scalp (n=8), and alopecia totalis/universalis scalp (n=8). The RNA source kit depended on sample type: the PAXgene miRNA kit for fixed scalp, the miRNeasy kit for PBMCs, and the RNeasy kit for mouse skin. TCRbeta CDR3 regions were amplified by immunoSEQ multiplex PCR with 35 Vbeta forward and 13 Jbeta reverse primers. Paper-wide results and their limitations: Unlike mouse skin, which is dominated by gammadelta T cells, normal human skin has resident alphabeta T cells that are also sequenced, and this complicates analysis of the scalp TCR repertoire. Compared with normal scalp, lesional scalp had higher clonality and more expanded CD8+ clones, particularly in alopecia totalis/universalis, a pattern that suggests antigenic drive. TCR sequences shared between patients were less clear than in mice, possibly partly because of HLA diversity in the patient population.

Peripheral blood and lesional scalp punch biopsies were obtained from patients with alopecia areata. PBMCs were isolated by density centrifugation and stained for CD3, CD4 and CD8, after which CD4+ and CD8+ T cells were sorted on a FACSAria. The untreated alopecia areata patients were recruited through a multicenter biomarker study. For several biomarker-study patients, blood CD8+ T cells were further sorted into NKG2D-low and NKG2D-high fractions. As to this clone: The target of this receptor is not known. No base quality information exists; no much larger clone differs at one position.

From a lookup of the germline V gene (reference sequence), CDR1 and CDR2 are SEHNR and FQNEAQ. Spanning cysteine to phenylalanine, the CDR3 consists of 16 amino acids. Only the CDR3 portion is preserved as DNA: 48 bases, with reading frame beginning at the first base. Deletion took 3 bases off V and 0 bases off J, with a span of 14 bases between the germline ends. Preparation of the library involved the immunoSEQ multiplex PCR assay. RNA was extracted from all samples and reverse transcribed into cDNA as template for TCR sequencing. First-strand cDNA was synthesized using SuperScript III with a 2:1 mix of oligo-dT and random hexamers. A synthetic immune receptor repertoire was used to measure amplification bias, and any remaining bias was corrected computationally. Concerning the study's data processing: Raw reads were preprocessed to remove errors, and CDR3 was defined according to IMGT conventions as the region from the conserved cysteine to phenylalanine. Clonality was computed as 1 minus the Shannon entropy, with the entropy normalized by log2 of the number of productive unique TCRs. CD4 or CD8 identity of scalp clones was inferred by cross-referencing scalp TCRbeta sequences with sorted blood CD4 and CD8 repertoires. TCRdb's version of the immuneACCESS table is confined to in-frame rearrangements and falls short of the full clone set. An unresolved V gene accounts for under half of the shortfall where checked; the remainder is of unknown origin. For V, J and clone size, that table is used; D and trimming come from the DNA. A total of 95,000 to 120,000 clones appear in this sample, 55% to 70% of them only once. Roughly a quarter of the sample is in the top ten clones.

This sequence originates from a human donor with alopecia areata. The material sequenced was NKG2D-low CD8+ T cells sorted from blood. In light of the paper, this sample's cell subset or site label describes: sorted CD8+ NKG2D-low blood T cells. The sequence is built from TRBV7-9 and TRBJ2-5; too little of a D gene remains to name it. The CDR3 region reads CASSLWAGSYQETQYF. The DNA sequence is TGTGCCAGCAGCTTGTGGGCAGGATCGTACCAAGAGACCCAGTACTTC.